One and the same sample provided the 19 T cell receptor beta chains below, sequenced in a study of beta chain features in type 1 diabetes. What was sequenced were expressed TCRB transcripts, since all of the isolated RNA had been reverse transcribed. TCRdb's table, derived via immunoSEQ multiplex PCR, lists solely in-frame clones and lacks some. The sample carries 450,000 to 600,000 clones, around 28% recorded once. Input material: naive CD4+ T cells from blood. The receptors originated from a man younger than 35 in good health.

The genes are TRBV18 and TRBJ2-1; 10 bases map to TRBD2. CDR3 length: 15 residues. The germline gives CDR1 KGHSH, CDR2 LQKENI. V lost 5 bases and J lost 5; bases outside the gene matches: 6. CDR3 in amino acids: CASSGLAGVHNEQFF. As DNA, the CDR3 is TGTGCCAGCTCAGGCCTAGCGGGAGTTCACAATGAGCAGTTCTTC.

This clone has a single count. The genes are TRBV6-1 and TRBJ2-3; weak D call: TRBD2 (5 bases). Trimming took off 0 bases at V and 6 bases at J, with 10 bases between the two ends. CDR1 and CDR2 from the germline V gene are MNHNS and SASEGT. The CDR3 contains 14 residues. The CDR3 DNA follows: TGTGCCAGCAGTGAAGCCCCAGGACTGGATACGCAGTATTTT. It is translated as CASSEAPGLDTQYF.

This clone was seen a few times. V usage is TRBV10-3 and J usage is TRBJ2-2; D may be TRBD2 (6 bases). Trimming took off 4 bases at V and 7 bases at J, with 13 bases between the two ends. The CDR3 spans 14 residues. The germline gives CDR1 ENHRY, CDR2 SYGVKD. The CDR3 spells CAISVIADGGELFF. CDR3 nucleotides: TGTGCCATCAGTGTAATAGCGGACGGCGGGGAGCTGTTTTTT.

A few counts support this clone. V usage is TRBV30 and J usage is TRBJ1-1; tentative D call: TRBD1 (5 bases). CDR3 length: 14 residues. Between the trimmed V and J ends, which lost 0 bases and 4 bases, there was a span of 12 bases. Germline CDR1 GTSNPN, CDR2 SVGIG (reference sequence). CDR3: CAWSVRMGGTEAFF. CDR3 nucleotide sequence: TGTGCCTGGAGTGTCAGGATGGGGGGCACTGAAGCTTTCTTT.

This chain connects TRBV30 to TRBJ1-1; perhaps TRBD1 as D (6 bases). The V and J ends lost 0 bases and 6 bases respectively, with 17 bases between them. The V gene's germline CDR1 is GTSNPN and CDR2 SVGIG (reference sequence). This CDR3 region has 15 residues. The CDR3 DNA reads TGTGCCTGGAGTGTACGGCAGGGGATAATTTCTGAAGCTTTCTTT. This translates into CAWSVRQGIISEAFF.

V gene TRBV4-3 combines with J gene TRBJ2-3; 10 nucleotides line up with TRBD2. CDR3 length equals 18 residues. J gave up 7 bases and V 0 bases, and 13 bases lay outside the gene matches. The germline CDR1 and CDR2 sequences are LGHNA and YSLEER. For the CDR3, the DNA is TGCGCCAGCAGCCAAGACCGAGCGGGAGGGCCCTTCGGGTATACGCAGTATTTT. Residues: CASSQDRAGGPFGYTQYF.

V is TRBV4-2 and J is TRBJ2-7; D may be TRBD2 (6 bases). The germline V gene encodes CDR1 LGHNA and CDR2 YNFKEQ. The CDR3 is 15 residues long. V was cut by 4 bases and J by 6 bases, with 19 bases left in between. The chain's CDR3 is CASSLFQGGGAEQYF. The CDR3 coding sequence is TGTGCCAGCAGCCTGTTCCAGGGAGGAGGCGCCGAGCAGTACTTC.

This clone was detected once. V usage is TRBV30 and J usage is TRBJ1-4; 7 bases are a match to TRBD1. J was trimmed by 2 bases and V by 3 bases; bases with no gene match: 3. The CDR3 length is 14 residues. Germline V gene lookup returns CDR1 GTSNPN and CDR2 SVGIG (reference sequence). The CDR3 loop reads CAWRIQGTNEKLFF. CDR3 coding DNA: TGTGCCTGGAGAATACAGGGGACTAATGAAAAACTGTTTTTT.

The genes are TRBV5-4 and TRBJ2-1; D is ambiguous. CDR1 SGHNT and CDR2 YYREEE come from the germline V gene (reference sequence). This CDR3 contains 12 residues. The V gene lost 2 bases and the J gene lost 5 bases, with 5 bases spanning the gap. The CDR3 protein is CASSFGNNEQFF. In DNA form, the CDR3 reads TGTGCCAGCAGCTTTGGAAACAATGAGCAGTTCTTC.

This clone was counted a few times. This chain's CDR3 is CSVLGQGLNEQFF. In DNA form, the CDR3 reads TGCAGCGTTTTGGGACAGGGGCTCAATGAGCAGTTCTTC. This sequence joins TRBV29-1 and TRBJ2-1, with TRBD1 identical over 10 bases. Trimming at V came to 5 bases and at J to 6 bases, leaving 4 bases not matched to a gene. The CDR3 sequence is 13 residues long. Per germline, CDR1 SQVTM and CDR2 ANQGSEA.

The chain couples TRBV5-6 to TRBJ2-3; no clear D gene. The germline CDR1 and CDR2 sequences are SGHDT and YYEEEE. This CDR3 is 14 amino acids long. V was pared by 4 bases and J by 1 base, with 10 bases between. Written as DNA, the CDR3 is TGTGCCAGCAGCCCGCGGCCTCGCACAGATACGCAGTATTTT. As protein: CASSPRPRTDTQYF.

This clone has a handful of counts. The rearrangement uses TRBV7-2 and TRBJ2-3, with 8 positions matching TRBD2. CDR3 length equals 14 residues. Unmatched junction bases numbered 4, after V lost 2 bases and J lost 6 bases. Germline assignment: CDR1 SGHTA and CDR2 FQGNSA. The CDR3 DNA is TGTGCCAGCAGCTTAACCGGGAGGGCGGATACGCAGTATTTT. This translates into CASSLTGRADTQYF.

This clone was seen more than once but under ten times. The chain couples TRBV10-3 to TRBJ1-3; D is undetermined. Trimming removed 3 bases from V and 7 bases from J, with 13 bases in between. This CDR3 region has 14 residues. CDR1 and CDR2 from the germline V gene are ENHRY and SYGVKD. The CDR3 loop reads CAISDTRSGNTIYF. Here the CDR3 DNA reads TGTGCCATCAGTGATACTAGGAGCGGGAACACCATATATTTT.

This clone was counted between two and nine times. The gene calls are TRBV9 and TRBJ1-1; D perhaps matches TRBD1 (6 bases). The CDR3 loop spans 15 amino acids. Trimming pared 0 bases from V and 0 bases from J, leaving 9 bases between. In germline, CDR1 is SGDLS, CDR2 YYNGEE. Written as DNA, the CDR3 is TGTGCCAGCAGCGTAGTAACAGGGTTGAACACTGAAGCTTTCTTT. It codes for CASSVVTGLNTEAFF. Looking up the rest from reference TRBV9 and TRBJ1-1 gives the full variable domain: DSGVTQTPKHLITATGQRVTLRCSPRSGDLSVYWYQQSLDQGLQFLIQYYNGEERAKGNILERFSAQQFPDLHSELNLSSLELGDSALYFCASSVVTGLNTEAFFGQGTRLTVV.

The rearrangement uses TRBV25-1 and TRBJ2-3; a weak D match, TRBD2 (5 bases). Trimming left V 1 base short and J 1 base short, with 15 bases between. Germline CDR1 and CDR2: MGHDK and SYGVNS. This CDR3 region has 17 residues. DNA of the CDR3: TGTGCCAGCAGTGAATCGCTAAGAGGGAGAGGCACAGATACGCAGTATTTT. Translation: CASSESLRGRGTDTQYF.

The chain links TRBV5-1 to TRBJ2-3; no clear D. The length of the CDR3 is 14 residues. V shed 0 bases and J shed 11 bases, with 16 bases lying between them. CDR1 is SGHRS, CDR2 YFSETQ, per germline. CDR3 sequence (DNA): TGCGCCAGCAGCTTGGAGGTCGGGCGATCTGGGCAGTATTTT. It yields the protein CASSLEVGRSGQYF. Based on the CDR3 plus reference TRBV5-1 and TRBJ2-3, the full variable domain is KAGVTQTPRYLIKTRGQQVTLSCSPISGHRSVSWYQQTPGQGLQFLFEYFSETQRNKGNFPGRFSGRQFSNSRSEMNVSTLELGDSALYLCASSLEVGRSGQYFGPGTRLTVL.

This chain's CDR3 is CASSFRGSGNTIYF. CDR3 coding DNA: TGTGCCAGCAGTTTCAGGGGAAGTGGAAACACCATATATTTT. The J gene is TRBJ1-3, the V gene TRBV6-5, with D maybe TRBD1 (6 bases). The CDR3 has 14 residues. The germline V gene has CDR1 MNHEY and CDR2 SVGAGI. V lost 4 bases and J lost 3, with 10 bases in between.

This clone was seen more than once but under ten times. The CDR3 loop reads CASSSVQGSNQPQHF. The CDR3 DNA is TGTGCCAGCAGCTCCGTACAGGGAAGCAATCAGCCCCAGCATTTT. The J gene is TRBJ1-5, the V gene TRBV7-2, with a tentative D call TRBD1 (6 bases). Per germline, CDR1 SGHTA and CDR2 FQGNSA. The V gene lost 4 bases and the J gene lost 1 base, with 11 bases spanning the gap. This CDR3 spans 15 amino acids.

This clone was seen only a few times. Other nucleotide sequences from this sample produce the same CDR3. This sequence joins TRBV10-3 and TRBJ2-5; TRBD2 aligns across 8 bases. CDR1 is ENHRY and CDR2 is SYGVKD in the germline V gene. Unmatched junction bases numbered 3, after V lost 4 bases and J lost 5 bases. The CDR3 is 13 residues long. The CDR3 nucleotides read TGTGCCATCAGTGGGCTAGCGGGTGAGACCCAGTACTTC. It yields the protein CAISGLAGETQYF.